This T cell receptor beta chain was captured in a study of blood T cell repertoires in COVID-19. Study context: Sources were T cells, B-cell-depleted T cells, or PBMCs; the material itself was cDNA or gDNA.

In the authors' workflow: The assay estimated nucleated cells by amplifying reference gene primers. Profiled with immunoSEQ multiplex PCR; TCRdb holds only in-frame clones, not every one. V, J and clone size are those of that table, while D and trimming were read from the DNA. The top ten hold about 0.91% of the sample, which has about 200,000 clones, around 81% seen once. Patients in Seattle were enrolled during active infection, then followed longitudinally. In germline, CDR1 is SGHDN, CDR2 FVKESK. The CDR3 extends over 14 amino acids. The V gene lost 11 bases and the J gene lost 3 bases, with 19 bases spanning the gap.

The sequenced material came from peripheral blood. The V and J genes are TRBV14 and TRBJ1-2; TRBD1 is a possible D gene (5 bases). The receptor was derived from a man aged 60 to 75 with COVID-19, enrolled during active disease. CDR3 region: CASQSPGTDYGYTF. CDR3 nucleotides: TGTGCCTCCCAGTCCCCAGGGACTGACTATGGCTACACCTTC.